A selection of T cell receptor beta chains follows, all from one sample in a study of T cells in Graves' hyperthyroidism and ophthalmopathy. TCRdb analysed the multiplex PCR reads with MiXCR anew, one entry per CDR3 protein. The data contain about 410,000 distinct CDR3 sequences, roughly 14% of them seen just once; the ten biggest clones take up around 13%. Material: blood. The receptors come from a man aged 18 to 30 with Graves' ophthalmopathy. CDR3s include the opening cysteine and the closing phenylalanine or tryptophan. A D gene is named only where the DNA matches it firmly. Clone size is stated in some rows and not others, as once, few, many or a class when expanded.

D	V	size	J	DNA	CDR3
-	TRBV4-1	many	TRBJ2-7	TGCGCCAGCAGGGGCGGGGATCGCTACGAGCAGTACTTC	CASRGGDRYEQYF
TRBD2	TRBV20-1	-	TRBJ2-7	TGCAGCGCTAGAAGCTTAGCGGGAGGCGACAATGAGCAGTACTTC	CSARSLAGGDNEQYF
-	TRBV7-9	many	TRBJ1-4	TGTGCCAGCAGCATACTTAGATCAACTAATGAAAAACTGTTTTTT	CASSILRSTNEKLFF
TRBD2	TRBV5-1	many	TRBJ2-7	TGCGCCAGCAGCGTATACCTGGCGGGGGGGCTCTACGAGCAGTACTTC	CASSVYLAGGLYEQYF
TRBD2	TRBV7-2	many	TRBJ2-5	TGTGCCAGCAGCTTGGACAGCGGGGGGGCGGTTCGGGAGACCCAGTACTTC	CASSLDSGGAVRETQYF
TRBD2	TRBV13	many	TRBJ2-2	TGTGCCAGCAGCTCAAGACTAGCTAGAGACACCGGGGAGCTGTTTTTT	CASSSRLARDTGELFF
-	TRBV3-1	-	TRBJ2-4	TGTGCCAGCAGCCAAGAGAAGGGGGGGCTAGCCAAAAACATTCAGTACTTC	CASSQEKGGLAKNIQYF
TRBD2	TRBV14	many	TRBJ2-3	TGTGCCAGCAGCCCCGGGACTAGCGGGTCAGATACGCAGTATTTT	CASSPGTSGSDTQYF
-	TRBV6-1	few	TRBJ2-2	TGTGCCAGCCGGGACTCGGGCGACACCGGGGAGCTGTTTTTT	CASRDSGDTGELFF
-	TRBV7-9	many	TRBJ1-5	TGTGCCAGCAGCTTACACCCCCCTACAGGGACTCAGCCCCAGCATTTT	CASSLHPPTGTQPQHF
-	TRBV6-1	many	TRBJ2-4	TGTGCCAGCAGTTACCAGGGGGGGAACATTCAGTACTTC	CASSYQGGNIQYF
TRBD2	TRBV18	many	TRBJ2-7	TGTGCCAGCTCACCCACTAGCGGGAGTTACGAGCAGTACTTC	CASSPTSGSYEQYF
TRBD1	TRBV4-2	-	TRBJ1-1	TGTGCCAGCAGCCAAGCCCGTGGGACAGGGTATGGCACTGAAGCTTTCTTT	CASSQARGTGYGTEAFF
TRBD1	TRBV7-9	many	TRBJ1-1	TGTGCCAGCAGCTTTGGACAGGGAGGGATGTATGGTGAAGCTTTCTTT	CASSFGQGGMYGEAFF
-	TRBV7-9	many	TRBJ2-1	TGTGCCAGCAGCTATATCCATGAGCAGTTCTTC	CASSYIHEQFF
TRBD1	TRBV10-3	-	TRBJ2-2	TGTGCCATCGGAACAGGGGACGCGAACACCGGGGAGCTGTTTTTT	CAIGTGDANTGELFF
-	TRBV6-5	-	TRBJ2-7	TGTGCCAGCAGTTACGATTGGCCGCCCTACGAGCAGCACTTC	CASSYDWPPYEQHF
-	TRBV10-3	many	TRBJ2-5	TGTGCCATCAAGCCGGGGTCGCAAGAGACCCAGTACTTC	CAIKPGSQETQYF
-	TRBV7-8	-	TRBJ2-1	TGTGCCAGCAGCTCCAGGCAGCACCTTAACAATGAGCAGTTCTTC	CASSSRQHLNNEQFF
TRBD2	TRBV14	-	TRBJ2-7	TGTGCCAGCAGCCAAGTCCTGCTAGCGGGAGGCAGCGAGCAGTACTTC	CASSQVLLAGGSEQYF
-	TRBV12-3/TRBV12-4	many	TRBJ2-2	TGTGCCAGCAGCAAAGACAGGAACACCGGGGAGCTGTTTTTT	CASSKDRNTGELFF
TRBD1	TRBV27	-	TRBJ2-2	TGTGCCAGCAGTTTGACAGGGATGGCCTCTCGTAACACCGGGGAGCTGTTTTTT	CASSLTGMASRNTGELFF
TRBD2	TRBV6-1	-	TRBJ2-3	TGTGCCAGCAGCCCCGGGGCGGGAGGGCCTAGCACAGATACGCAGTATTTT	CASSPGAGGPSTDTQYF
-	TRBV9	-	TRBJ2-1	TGTGCCAGCAGCGTAAACCCCGGGACCGTTGGGCATGAGCAGTTCTTC	CASSVNPGTVGHEQFF
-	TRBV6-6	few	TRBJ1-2	TGTGCCAGCAGTGACTCGAGGCAGGGAAGGTCTGGCTACACCTTC	CASSDSRQGRSGYTF
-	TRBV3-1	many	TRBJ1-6	TGTGCCAGCAGCCAAGGCACAGGGTATTCACCCCTCCACTTT	CASSQGTGYSPLHF
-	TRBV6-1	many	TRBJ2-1	TGTGCCAGCAGGCCAACAGGGAGGGGGAGATACAATGAGCAGTTCTTC	CASRPTGRGRYNEQFF
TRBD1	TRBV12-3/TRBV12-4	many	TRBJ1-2	TGTGCCAGCAGTATAGGGACAGGGGTTTACTATGGCTACACCTTC	CASSIGTGVYYGYTF
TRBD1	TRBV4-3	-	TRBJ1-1	TGCGCCAGCAGCCAGGGACAGGGGGCTGAAGCTTTCTTT	CASSQGQGAEAFF
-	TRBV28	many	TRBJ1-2	TGTGCCAGCAGCCTCGGGGGACGCTGGGACTATGGCTACACCTTC	CASSLGGRWDYGYTF
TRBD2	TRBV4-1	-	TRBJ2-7	TGCGCCAGCAGCCAATGGGGCGGGGGAAGCGGGCAGTACTTC	CASSQWGGGSGQYF
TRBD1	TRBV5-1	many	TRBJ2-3	TGCGCCAGCAGCTTGGTGGGACAGGGCAAGGATACGCAGTATTTT	CASSLVGQGKDTQYF
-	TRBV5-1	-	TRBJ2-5	TGCGCCAGCAGCCCAGGGACAGGTGGGAGGGAAACCCAGTACTTC	CASSPGTGGRETQYF
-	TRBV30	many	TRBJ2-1	TGTGCCTGGATTGACTACAATGAGCAGTTCTTC	CAWIDYNEQFF
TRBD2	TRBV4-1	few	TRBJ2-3	TGCGCCAGCAGCCCTCGACCCAGACTAGCGCCTTACACAGATACGCAGTATTTT	CASSPRPRLAPYTDTQYF
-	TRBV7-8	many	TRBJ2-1	TGTGCCAGCAGCGAGGAGAGGGCATCCTACAATGAGCAGTTCTTC	CASSEERASYNEQFF
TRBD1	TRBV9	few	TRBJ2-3	TGTGCCAGCAGCGTATGGGACAGTAGCACAGATACGCAGTATTTT	CASSVWDSSTDTQYF
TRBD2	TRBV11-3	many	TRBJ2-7	TGTGCCAGCAGCTTAACTAGCGGGGGCTTTCGCGAGCAGTACTTC	CASSLTSGGFREQYF
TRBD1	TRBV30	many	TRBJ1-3	TGTGCCGTACAGGGGGCTGTTGGAAACACCATATATTTT	CAVQGAVGNTIYF
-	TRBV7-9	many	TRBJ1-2	TGTGCCAGCACCTGGGGGGGGGAAGCGGATGGCTACACCTTC	CASTWGGEADGYTF
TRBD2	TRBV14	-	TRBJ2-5	TGTGCCAGCAGCCAAGAAGGACTAGCGGCCTACTCTTGGACCCAGTACTTC	CASSQEGLAAYSWTQYF
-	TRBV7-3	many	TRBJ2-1	TGTGCCAGCAGCTTAAGTCCAGCGAGCTCCTACAATGAGCAGTTCTTC	CASSLSPASSYNEQFF
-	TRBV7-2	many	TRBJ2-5	TGTGCCAGCAGGCCCCCCCGCGGGGTGGGGGAGACCCAGTACTTC	CASRPPRGVGETQYF
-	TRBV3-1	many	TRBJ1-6	TGTGCCAGCAGCCGGGTGGCCGGCAATTCACCCCTCCACTTT	CASSRVAGNSPLHF
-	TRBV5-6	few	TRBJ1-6	TGTGCCAGCAGCGTCAGGGGTCGCTTTCGATCCTATAATTCACCCCTCCACTTT	CASSVRGRFRSYNSPLHF
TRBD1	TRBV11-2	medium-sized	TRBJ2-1	TGTGCCAGCAGCCCCGGGACAGGGGGTGAGCAGTTCTTC	CASSPGTGGEQFF
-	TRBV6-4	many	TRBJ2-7	TGTGCCAGCACCCCCGAGGAGTATAGCTCCCCCTACGAGCAGTACTTC	CASTPEEYSSPYEQYF
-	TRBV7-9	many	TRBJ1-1	TGTGCCAGCAGCTTTCGAGACAGCAACACTGAAGCTTTCTTT	CASSFRDSNTEAFF
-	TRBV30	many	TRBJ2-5	TGTGCCTGGAGATTAGGTAGCGGCCAAGAGACCCAGTACTTC	CAWRLGSGQETQYF
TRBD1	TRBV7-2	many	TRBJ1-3	TGTGCCAGCAGCTTCAAAGGACAGGGCTCTGGAAACACCATATATTTT	CASSFKGQGSGNTIYF
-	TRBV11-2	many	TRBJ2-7	TGTGCCAGCAGCATAGACGTAACCTACGAGCAGTACTTC	CASSIDVTYEQYF
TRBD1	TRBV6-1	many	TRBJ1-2	TGTGCCAGCACTAAGGACAGGGAGTATGGCTACACCTTC	CASTKDREYGYTF
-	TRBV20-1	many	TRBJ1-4	TGCAGTGCTAGTCCCAGAACAGGGCTGCGCGAAAAACTGTTTTTT	CSASPRTGLREKLFF
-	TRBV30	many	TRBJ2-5	TGTGCCTGGAGTGTACGGGATGCGGAGACCCAGTACTTC	CAWSVRDAETQYF
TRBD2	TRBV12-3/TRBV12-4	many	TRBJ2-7	TGTGCCAGCAGTGTTAGCGGGGGTACCTACGAGCAGTACTTC	CASSVSGGTYEQYF